This T cell receptor (beta chain) is drawn from a study of T cells after yellow fever vaccination. UMIs and a universal primer site were added when TCR cDNA was made by 5'RACE template switching. TCRdb reanalysed the 5' RACE reads using MiXCR and keeps one entry per CDR3 protein. The data show about 300,000 distinct CDR3 sequences, around 3.9% seen once. This clonotype was seen many times. The CDR3 is 12 amino acids. The V end lost 0 bases, the J end lost 10 bases, and 8 bases lay between the germline ends. Germline CDR1 is LGHNA and CDR2 is YSLEER. This sample comprised PBMCs, obtained 5 days after the yellow fever booster vaccination. This TCR was recovered from a man between 18 and 35 years old who received the YFV17D yellow fever vaccine. The V call is TRBV4-3, the J call TRBJ2-3, with a possible D match to TRBD1 (6 bases). CDR3 sequence (DNA): TGCGCCAGCAGCCAAGACACAGGGCCGCAGTATTTT. As protein: CASSQDTGPQYF.